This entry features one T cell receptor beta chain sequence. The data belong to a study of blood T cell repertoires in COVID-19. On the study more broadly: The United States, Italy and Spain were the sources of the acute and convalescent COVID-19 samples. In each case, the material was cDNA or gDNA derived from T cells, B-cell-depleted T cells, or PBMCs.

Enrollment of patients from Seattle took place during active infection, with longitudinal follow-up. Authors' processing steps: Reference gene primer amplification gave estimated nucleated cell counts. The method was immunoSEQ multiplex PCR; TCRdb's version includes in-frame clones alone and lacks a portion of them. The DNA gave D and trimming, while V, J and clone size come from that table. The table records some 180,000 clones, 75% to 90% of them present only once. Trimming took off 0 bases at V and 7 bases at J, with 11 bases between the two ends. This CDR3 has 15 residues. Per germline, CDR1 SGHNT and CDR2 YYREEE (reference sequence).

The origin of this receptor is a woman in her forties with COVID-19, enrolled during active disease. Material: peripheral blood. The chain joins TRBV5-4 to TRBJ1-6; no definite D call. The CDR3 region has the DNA TGTGCCAGCAGCTTGGCCGGACTGCTGAATTCACCCCTCCACTTT. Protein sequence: CASSLAGLLNSPLHF.